These 29 T cell receptor beta chains came from one sample sequenced in a study of OX40 agonist ivuxolimab in advanced cancers. Profiled with immunoSEQ multiplex PCR; TCRdb holds only in-frame clones, not every one. Of around 32,000 clones in the sample, around nine tenths were seen once. Material: CD4+ or CD8+ T cells sorted from blood, obtained in a trial of the OX40 agonist ivuxolimab. These receptors were obtained from an adult with an advanced solid tumor such as melanoma, head and neck, liver or kidney cancer.

The CDR3 sequence is CASSADSTFNYGYTF. The DNA of the CDR3 is TGTGCCAGCAGCGCGGACAGCACGTTTAACTATGGCTACACCTTC. This chain uses TRBV9 with TRBJ1-2; D is possibly TRBD1 (6 bases). With 3 bases removed from V and 1 base from J, the gap between germline ends came to 13 bases. CDR1 is SGDLS and CDR2 is YYNGEE in the germline V gene. The CDR3 is made up of 15 amino acids.

V gene TRBV21-1 combines with J gene TRBJ2-2. TRBV21-1 has pseudogene status. This CDR3 region has 17 residues. The CDR3: CASSKALQNKNTGELFF. The CDR3 region has the DNA TGTGCCAGCAGCAAAGCGCTGCAAAATAAGAACACCGGGGAGCTGTTTTTT.

The rearrangement joins TRBV4-1 to TRBJ2-1, with D possibly being TRBD2 (6 bases). The CDR3 contains 13 residues. The V gene lost 3 bases and the J gene lost 9 bases, with 12 bases spanning the gap. Germline V lookup: CDR1 MGHRA, CDR2 YSYEKL. The CDR3 loop reads CASSHAGGAEQFF. The CDR3 bases are TGCGCCAGCAGCCATGCCGGGGGAGCTGAGCAGTTCTTC.

The chain joins TRBV27 to TRBJ2-5; possibly TRBD1 for D (6 bases). V was pared by 6 bases and J by 2 bases, with 10 bases between. CDR1 is MNHEY and CDR2 is SMNVEV in the germline V gene (reference sequence). The CDR3 sequence is 13 residues long. CDR3 residues: CASRTGTQETQYF. As DNA, the CDR3 is TGTGCCAGCAGGACAGGTACTCAAGAGACCCAGTACTTC.

This chain connects TRBV14 to TRBJ2-1; D unclear. This CDR3 region has 15 residues. In germline, CDR1 is SGHDN, CDR2 FVKESK. V lost 2 bases and J lost 2, with 10 bases in between. The DNA of the CDR3 is TGTGCCAGCAGCCAATATCCCGCTGCCTACAATGAGCAGTTCTTC. Translation: CASSQYPAAYNEQFF.

The chain recombines TRBV6-6 with TRBJ2-5, with D perhaps TRBD1 (5 bases). V lost 11 bases to trimming and J lost 9 bases, with 22 bases between them. Germline V gives CDR1 MNHNY, CDR2 SVGAGI (reference sequence). CDR3 size: 13 residues. CDR3 DNA sequence: TGTGCCTCCCTAGACAGCTTAACCCTGGCCCAGTACTTC. Amino acids: CASLDSLTLAQYF.

The chain recombines TRBV6-5 with TRBJ2-2, with unresolved D. Germline V gene lookup returns CDR1 MNHEY and CDR2 SVGAGI. V shed 0 bases and J shed 4 bases, with 12 bases lying between them. The CDR3 contains 16 residues. The CDR3 reads CASSYSPRGATGELFF. The CDR3 nucleotides read TGTGCCAGCAGTTACTCGCCGAGAGGAGCCACCGGGGAGCTGTTTTTT.

The chain carries TRBV5-1 and TRBJ2-1; no definite D call. The CDR3 totals 12 residues. V shed 4 bases and J shed 8 bases, with 10 bases lying between them. Germline CDR1 reads SGHRS; CDR2 reads YFSETQ. CDR3 amino acids: CASSLQPDEQFF. Written as DNA, the CDR3 is TGCGCCAGCAGCCTGCAACCCGATGAGCAGTTCTTC.

This chain joins TRBV9 and TRBJ2-7, with a possible D match to TRBD2 (5 bases). CDR1 and CDR2 from the germline V gene are SGDLS and YYNGEE. The CDR3 length is 14 residues. Trimming took 4 bases from V and 3 from J, leaving 14 bases between them. CDR3 loop: CASSFGGTDYEQYF. In DNA, the CDR3 is TGTGCCAGCAGCTTTGGAGGCACGGACTACGAGCAGTACTTC. Using reference TRBV9 and TRBJ2-7 for the parts outside the CDR3, the full variable domain is DSGVTQTPKHLITATGQRVTLRCSPRSGDLSVYWYQQSLDQGLQFLIQYYNGEERAKGNILERFSAQQFPDLHSELNLSSLELGDSALYFCASSFGGTDYEQYFGPGTRLTVT.

The chain employs TRBV27 and TRBJ1-1; tentative D call: TRBD1 (6 bases). V was clipped by 5 bases and J by 11 bases, with 18 bases between them. From germline, CDR1 is MNHEY and CDR2 SMNVEV (reference sequence). The CDR3 consists of 13 residues. CDR3 sequence: CASSTSGVSGAFF. The CDR3 coding sequence is TGTGCCAGCAGTACCTCAGGGGTGAGTGGTGCTTTCTTT.

The chain links TRBV2 to TRBJ1-2; 9 positions match TRBD1. CDR3 size: 14 residues. The V segment lost 8 bases and the J segment 7 bases; nucleotides outside the gene matches: 11. The germline V gene has CDR1 SNHLY and CDR2 FYNNEI. The CDR3 sequence: CASVPWTGDLGYTF. The CDR3 DNA reads as TGTGCCAGCGTCCCTTGGACAGGGGATCTTGGCTACACCTTC.

The chain couples TRBV14 to TRBJ2-1, with no clear D. This CDR3 spans 13 amino acids. The germline CDR1 and CDR2 sequences are SGHDN and FVKESK. V was shortened by 8 bases and J by 9 bases, with 17 bases between the two germline ends. CDR3 bases: TGTGCCAGCTCCGTTGGGGATACGGGTGAGCAGTTCTTC. Protein product: CASSVGDTGEQFF.

The V and J genes are TRBV5-1 and TRBJ2-7; D gene ambiguous. Germline V lookup: CDR1 SGHRS, CDR2 YFSETQ. V lost 0 bases and J 2 bases, leaving 9 bases between the germline ends. The CDR3 contains 14 residues. The CDR3 here is CASSLDLGTYEQYF. Written as DNA, the CDR3 is TGCGCCAGCAGCTTGGATCTAGGGACCTACGAGCAGTACTTC.

The CDR3 spells CASSPGRNRLYEQYF. CDR3 nucleotides: TGTGCCAGCAGCCCCGGCAGAAATAGACTCTACGAGCAGTACTTC. The chain is built from TRBV5-4 and TRBJ2-7; no firm D call. The CDR3 has 15 amino acids. V gave up 4 bases and J gave up 3 bases, with 17 bases separating them. The germline CDR1 and CDR2 sequences are SGHNT and YYREEE (reference sequence).

This clone was seen more than once but under ten times. The V gene is TRBV9, the J gene TRBJ1-3; a weak D match, TRBD1 (5 bases). The length of the CDR3 is 16 residues. Trimming took 4 bases from V and 0 from J, leaving 14 bases between them. In germline, CDR1 is SGDLS, CDR2 YYNGEE. The CDR3 region has the DNA TGTGCCAGCAGCCCCAGGGCGTCGCCCTCTGGAAACACCATATATTTT. This encodes CASSPRASPSGNTIYF.

The chain couples TRBV5-5 to TRBJ2-3; no clear D. V shed 0 bases and J shed 4 bases, with 6 bases lying between them. CDR1 SGHKS and CDR2 YYEKEE come from the germline V gene (reference sequence). The CDR3 has 13 residues. The CDR3 loop is CASSLDVPDTQYF. CDR3 nucleotides: TGTGCCAGCAGCTTGGACGTCCCAGATACGCAGTATTTT.

The genes are TRBV4-2 and TRBJ1-1; D ambiguous. Germline V gene sequence: CDR1 LGHNA, CDR2 YNFKEQ. This CDR3 has 15 residues. V lost 0 bases and J 8 bases, leaving 16 bases between the germline ends. The CDR3 DNA sequence: TGTGCCAGCAGCCAAGAGAATAATATCTTATCCGAAGCTTTCTTT. This translates into CASSQENNILSEAFF.

This clone occurred once. The chain couples TRBV5-1 to TRBJ2-5; 8 positions match TRBD1. The germline V gene encodes CDR1 SGHRS and CDR2 YFSETQ. This CDR3 spans 15 amino acids. The V gene end was trimmed by 4 bases and the J gene end by 4 bases; junction bases not matched to a gene: 9. The CDR3 protein is CASSMFQGAIETQYF. CDR3 nucleotide sequence: TGCGCCAGCAGCATGTTCCAGGGGGCGATAGAGACCCAGTACTTC.

In its sample, this clone was seen many times. One base away lies a much larger clone, so this may be a sequencing read error. The sample contains more than one DNA sequence encoding this CDR3. The chain has TRBV5-6 and TRBJ2-7; D is possibly TRBD2 (7 bases). This CDR3 has 15 amino acids. CDR1 SGHDT and CDR2 YYEEEE come from the germline V gene. V shed 0 bases and J shed 7 bases, with 17 bases lying between them. Written as DNA, the CDR3 is TGTGCCAGCAGCTTGGGCCTCGCGGGGGCGGGGGAGCAGTACTTC. This codes for CASSLGLAGAGEQYF. The whole variable domain, filled in from reference TRBV5-6 and TRBJ2-7, reads DAGVTQSPTHLIKTRGQQVTLRCSPKSGHDTVSWYQQALGQGPQFIFQYYEEEERQRGNFPDRFSGHQFPNYSSELNVNALLLGDSALYLCASSLGLAGAGEQYFGPGTRLTVT.

This chain joins TRBV28 and TRBJ2-1; the D gene is possibly TRBD2 (6 bases). Trimming cost V 8 bases and J 7 bases, with 9 bases left between them. Germline CDR1 reads MDHEN; CDR2 reads SYDVKM. This CDR3 is built from 11 residues. In nucleotides, the CDR3 is TGTGCCAGCCATGGGGGGAATGAGCAGTTCTTC. It is translated as CASHGGNEQFF.

V and J are TRBV2 and TRBJ2-5; D call uncertain. The CDR3 runs 12 residues. Germline V gene data show CDR1 as SNHLY and CDR2 as FYNNEI. Trimming stripped 3 bases from V and 5 bases from J, with 7 bases between. The CDR3 nucleotides are TGTGCCAGCAGTGACCTCCTGGAGACCCAGTACTTC. Translating it yields CASSDLLETQYF.

This chain uses TRBV4-1 with TRBJ1-4; D gene unclear. The CDR3 is 15 residues long. Germline CDR1 MGHRA, CDR2 YSYEKL. Trimming stripped 3 bases from V and 0 bases from J, with 8 bases between. In nucleotides, the CDR3 is TGCGCCAGCAGCCAGGATTATGCAACTAATGAAAAACTGTTTTTT. The encoded protein is CASSQDYATNEKLFF.

The rearrangement links TRBV7-6 to TRBJ1-3; weak D call: TRBD1 (6 bases). The CDR3 extends over 16 amino acids. Germline CDR1 SGHVS, CDR2 FNYEAQ. V was shortened by 1 base and J by 2 bases, with 12 bases between the two germline ends. The CDR3 region is CASSLESGAAGNTIYF. DNA for the CDR3: TGTGCCAGCAGCTTAGAATCAGGGGCGGCTGGAAACACCATATATTTT. Combining the CDR3 with reference TRBV7-6 and TRBJ1-3 gives the whole variable domain GAGVSQSPRYKVTKRGQDVALRCDPISGHVSLYWYRQALGQGPEFLTYFNYEAQQDKSGLPNDRFSAERPEGSISTLTIQRTEQRDSAMYRCASSLESGAAGNTIYFGEGSWLTVV.

This clone is medium-sized (0.01 to 0.1%) by share. This sequence joins TRBV28 and TRBJ1-6, with D unresolved. The CDR3 is 12 amino acids. Trimming took 6 bases from V and 7 from J, leaving 7 bases between them. CDR1 is MDHEN, CDR2 SYDVKM, per germline. The CDR3 spells CASSGGNSPLHF. As DNA, the CDR3 is TGTGCCAGCAGCGGAGGGAATTCACCCCTCCACTTT.

V and J are TRBV11-2 and TRBJ2-2, with D unresolved. V was pared by 0 bases and J by 1 base, with 21 bases between. The CDR3 covers 20 residues. Looked up from germline, CDR1 is SGHAT and CDR2 is FQNNGV. The CDR3 coding sequence is TGTGCCAGCAGCTTAGAGCCCCCTCTGAGGATCGGGCAGAACACCGGGGAGCTGTTTTTT. Translating gives CASSLEPPLRIGQNTGELFF.

The chain carries TRBV29-1 and TRBJ2-1; 12 bases match TRBD2. This CDR3 has 18 amino acids. In germline, CDR1 is SQVTM, CDR2 ANQGSEA. V dropped 5 bases and J dropped 5; count of bases not matched to a gene: 16. CDR3 in amino acids: CSVTTGTSGPKGNNEQFF. The CDR3 DNA reads as TGCAGCGTTACCACCGGGACTAGCGGGCCAAAGGGAAACAATGAGCAGTTCTTC.

J is TRBJ2-5 and V is TRBV28; 9 bases map to TRBD1. V lost 5 bases, J lost 3 bases, and 13 bases stayed unmatched. The CDR3 is 17 amino acids. Germline V gives CDR1 MDHEN, CDR2 SYDVKM. The CDR3 nucleotides are TGTGCCAGCAGTCTGCTAGGGACAGGGCCGTCGGAAGAGACCCAGTACTTC. Translated: CASSLLGTGPSEETQYF.

This chain connects TRBV28 to TRBJ2-1; D remains unclear. Germline lookup yields CDR1 MDHEN and CDR2 SYDVKM. Trimming shortened V by 2 bases and J by 7 bases, and 6 bases separated the two germline ends. CDR3 length: 12 residues. CDR3 loop: CASSLAGNEQFF. The CDR3 nucleotides are TGTGCCAGCAGTTTAGCCGGAAATGAGCAGTTCTTC. The full variable domain, in which reference TRBV28 and TRBJ2-1 provide the parts outside the CDR3, is DVKVTQSSRYLVKRTGEKVFLECVQDMDHENMFWYRQDPGLGLRLIYFSYDVKMKEKGDIPEGYSVSREKKERFSLILESASTNQTSMYLCASSLAGNEQFFGPGTRLTVL.

The rearrangement links TRBV4-1 to TRBJ1-4; D might be TRBD1 (5 bases). Germline CDR1 and CDR2: MGHRA and YSYEKL. CDR3 length equals 15 residues. The germline V and J ends were trimmed by 0 bases and 4 bases, with 9 bases remaining between them. CDR3 protein: CASSQEGQGNEKLFF. CDR3 nucleotide sequence: TGCGCCAGCAGCCAAGAGGGTCAGGGTAATGAAAAACTGTTTTTT.